A selection of T cell receptor beta chains follows, all from one sample in a study of T cell responses to AZD1222 COVID-19 vaccine. Profiled with immunoSEQ multiplex PCR; TCRdb holds only in-frame clones, not every one. The sample has about 120,000 clones, about 90% seen once. Sequenced here: peripheral blood, sampled on day 0 of AZD1222 vaccination. All receptors come from an adult in good health. The CDR3 runs from the conserved cysteine through the conserved F or W. The order of the fields is V gene, CDR3 protein.

V gene: TRBV6-1
CDR3 protein: CASSERGNEKLFF

V gene: TRBV6-6
CDR3 protein: CASSPEVRVANQPQHF

V gene: TRBV6-6
CDR3 protein: CASSYSGREDTQYF

V gene: TRBV11-1
CDR3 protein: CASSPGLAGDGEQFF

V gene: TRBV19
CDR3 protein: CASSGTGWDTEAFF

V gene: TRBV7-8
CDR3 protein: CASSDFRGTMTLHF

V gene: TRBV14
CDR3 protein: CASSSVATIYF

V gene: TRBV6-5
CDR3 protein: CASSGDGWGNEKLFF

V gene: TRBV18
CDR3 protein: CALGQGQPINYGLGGYTF

V gene: TRBV24-1
CDR3 protein: CATSGAQAGGTYNEQFF

V gene: TRBV19
CDR3 protein: CASAHDSGSLANEQFF

V gene: TRBV11-2
CDR3 protein: CASSSRLASTDTQYF

V gene: TRBV29-1
CDR3 protein: CSVRREVTEAFF

V gene: TRBV11-2
CDR3 protein: CASSLLTASGSTDTQYF

V gene: TRBV12-5
CDR3 protein: CASGPRTENTEAFF

V gene: TRBV3-1/TRBV3-2
CDR3 protein: CASSQDRVGGGAQFF

V gene: TRBV4-1
CDR3 protein: CASSQGRTGVVQPQHF

V gene: TRBV6-5
CDR3 protein: CASSRTGGGTDGYTF

V gene: TRBV18
CDR3 protein: CASSPGVGNQPQHF

V gene: TRBV18
CDR3 protein: CASSPGGSNQPQHF

V gene: TRBV27
CDR3 protein: CASSLSWGQPQHF

V gene: TRBV7-9
CDR3 protein: CASSFTVNTEAFF

V gene: TRBV5-1
CDR3 protein: CASSLVAGKNSPLHF

V gene: TRBV19
CDR3 protein: CASSIGGDRKTQYF

V gene: TRBV29-1
CDR3 protein: CSVVVSANQPQHF

V gene: TRBV11-2
CDR3 protein: CASSLIGLAGGSEQFF

V gene: TRBV29-1
CDR3 protein: CSVTEGGLGNEQFF

V gene: TRBV6-5
CDR3 protein: CASSYAGKGYTF

V gene: TRBV2
CDR3 protein: CASILQTSGNTIYF

V gene: TRBV6-1
CDR3 protein: CASSESVGNQPQHF

V gene: TRBV9
CDR3 protein: CASQSSGVAVRYF

V gene: TRBV7-9
CDR3 protein: CASRRTAGEGYTF

V gene: TRBV3-1/TRBV3-2
CDR3 protein: CASSQAGRADTQYF

V gene: TRBV6-2/TRBV6-3
CDR3 protein: CASSQGLAPSQYF

V gene: TRBV6-5
CDR3 protein: CASSPSESNQPQHF

V gene: TRBV12-5
CDR3 protein: CASAPVYSNQPQHF

V gene: TRBV18
CDR3 protein: CASSPRLAGGDEQFF

V gene: TRBV12-3/TRBV12-4
CDR3 protein: CASSQSETEAFF

V gene: TRBV5-5
CDR3 protein: CASSLAGELFF

V gene: TRBV5-1
CDR3 protein: CASSLQGVNGYTF

V gene: TRBV20-1
CDR3 protein: CSASVSGGYNEQFF

V gene: TRBV5-6
CDR3 protein: CASSLGTSNYGYTF

V gene: TRBV14
CDR3 protein: CASSRGGSYYGYTF

V gene: TRBV3-1/TRBV3-2
CDR3 protein: CASSQASNLLHF

V gene: TRBV9
CDR3 protein: CASSVVVRPVGGGYTF

V gene: TRBV21-1
CDR3 protein: CASSRHAGTEVNTGELFF

V gene: TRBV19
CDR3 protein: CASSPLRGRVGTEAFF